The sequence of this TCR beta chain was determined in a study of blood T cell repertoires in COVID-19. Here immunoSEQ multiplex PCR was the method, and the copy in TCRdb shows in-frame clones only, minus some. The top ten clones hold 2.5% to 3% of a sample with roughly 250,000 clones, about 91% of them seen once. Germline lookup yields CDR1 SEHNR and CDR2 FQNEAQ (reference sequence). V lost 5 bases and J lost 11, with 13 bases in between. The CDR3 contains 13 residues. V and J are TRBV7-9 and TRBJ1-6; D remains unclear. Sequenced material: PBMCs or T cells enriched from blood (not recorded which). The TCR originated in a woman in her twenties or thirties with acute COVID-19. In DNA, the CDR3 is TGTGCCAGCAGCCCCACTACGTTTCCACCCCTCCACTTT. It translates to CASSPTTFPPLHF.